The 22 T cell receptor beta chains reported below all come from one sample, sequenced in a study of regulatory T cells in long-lasting Graves disease. Arm-PCR with iRepertoire HTBI primers amplified the CDR3 regions for these TCR beta libraries. TCRdb independently ran MiXCR on the multiplex PCR reads; one entry per CDR3 protein. The repertoire holds a few hundred thousand distinct CDR3 sequences, with about 10% as singletons. Time point in this sample: newly diagnosed GD, antithyroid drugs for less than 3 months. RNA extracted from PBMCs served as the sequencing template. The data were also submitted as part of a second study, on T cells in Graves' hyperthyroidism and ophthalmopathy.

The input for sequencing was peripheral blood mononuclear cells (PBMCs), taken at new diagnosis, from a patient treated with antithyroid drugs. The receptors originated from a woman aged 18-29 years with Graves disease.

This clonotype was seen many times. This chain connects TRBV3-1 to TRBJ2-1; D unclear. This CDR3 has 15 amino acids. Trimming left V 0 bases short and J 4 bases short, with 10 bases between. Germline V CDR1 and CDR2: LGHDT, YNNKEL (reference sequence). The CDR3 DNA reads TGTGCCAGCAGCCAAGAAGGCCGGTTTTACAATGAGCAGTTCTTC. Translated: CASSQEGRFYNEQFF.

This clonotype was seen ten or more times. The V call is TRBV2, the J call TRBJ1-1, with no clear D. The V end was cut by 1 base, the J end by 7 bases, with 13 bases between. Germline V gene lookup returns CDR1 SNHLY and CDR2 FYNNEI. The CDR3 consists of 14 residues. The chain's CDR3 is CASSEGYGIGEAFF. In nucleotides, the CDR3 is TGTGCCAGCAGTGAAGGTTACGGGATCGGTGAAGCTTTCTTT. Complete variable domain (other parts from reference TRBV2 and TRBJ1-1): EPEVTQTPSHQVTQMGQEVILRCVPISNHLYFYWYRQILGQKVEFLVSFYNNEISEKSEIFDDQFSVERPDGSNFTLKIRSTKLEDSAMYFCASSEGYGIGEAFFGQGTRLTVV.

The rearrangement links TRBV27 to TRBJ1-1; 8 nucleotides agree with TRBD1. The CDR3 contains 16 residues. CDR1 MNHEY and CDR2 SMNVEV come from the germline V gene (reference sequence). V lost 0 bases and J lost 8; bases outside the gene matches: 11. The CDR3 protein is CASSLSIPGGLAEAFF. The DNA of the CDR3 is TGTGCCAGCAGTTTATCGATCCCAGGGGGCCTCGCGGAAGCTTTCTTT.

In its sample, this clonotype was seen many times. V is TRBV7-9 and J is TRBJ1-1; D remains unclear. Trimming took off 5 bases at V and 4 bases at J, with 11 bases between the two ends. Germline CDR1 and CDR2: SEHNR and FQNEAQ (reference sequence). This CDR3 spans 13 amino acids. Here the CDR3 DNA reads TGTGCCAGCAGCCCCCCGTTGGGCACTGAAGCTTTCTTT. Protein: CASSPPLGTEAFF.

This clonotype has more than one count but fewer than ten. This rearrangement joins TRBV18 to TRBJ2-4, with D possibly TRBD2 on 6 matching bases. Deletions cut 3 bases from V and 8 bases from J, with 17 bases between. Germline V gene sequence: CDR1 KGHSH, CDR2 LQKENI. CDR3 length: 15 amino acids. The CDR3 DNA is TGTGCCAGCTCACCGGCGGGACCCATTGGTGACATTCAGTACTTC. Translated, it gives CASSPAGPIGDIQYF.

This clonotype was observed a few times. The chain has TRBV7-9 and TRBJ2-1, with D tentatively TRBD2 (6 bases). The CDR3 runs to 16 residues. The V gene lost 2 bases and the J gene lost 6 bases, with 17 bases spanning the gap. The germline V gene has CDR1 SEHNR and CDR2 FQNEAQ (reference sequence). Here the CDR3 reads CASSLMAGLGFNEQFF. CDR3 nucleotides: TGTGCCAGCAGCTTAATGGCGGGGTTGGGATTCAATGAGCAGTTCTTC. Complete variable domain (other parts from reference TRBV7-9 and TRBJ2-1): DTGVSQNPRHKITKRGQNVTFRCDPISEHNRLYWYRQTLGQGPEFLTYFQNEAQLEKSRLLSDRFSAERPKGSFSTLEIQRTEQGDSAMYLCASSLMAGLGFNEQFFGPGTRLTVL.

The table lists this clonotype with a few counts. This may come from a read error, since a much larger clone is one base off. The chain uses TRBV5-1 and TRBJ1-1, with 10 bases that match TRBD1. The CDR3 loop spans 16 amino acids. CDR1 SGHRS and CDR2 YFSETQ come from the germline V gene. The CDR3 reads CASSLGQGSFGTGAFF. The CDR3 DNA reads TGCGCCAGCAGCCTGGGACAGGGGAGCTTCGGGACTGGAGCTTTCTTT.

The CDR3: CASSLSWRVGELFF. CDR3 sequence (DNA): TGTGCCAGCAGCTTATCTTGGAGGGTCGGGGAGCTGTTTTTT. The chain has TRBV7-6 and TRBJ2-2; D might be TRBD2 (6 bases). Germline CDR1 SGHVS, CDR2 FNYEAQ. V lost 2 bases to trimming and J lost 7 bases, with 11 bases between them. CDR3 size: 14 residues.

This clonotype came up many times. The chain has TRBV13 and TRBJ2-1, with a weak D call TRBD1 (6 bases). Gene TRBJ2-5 matches the end of the DNA better, so the J call may be wrong. This CDR3 region has 17 residues. Germline V gives CDR1 PRHDT, CDR2 FYEKMQ (reference sequence). CDR3 DNA sequence: TGTGCCAGCAGCTCCTTTACAGGGTTAGGAGCGGAAGAGACCCAGTACTTC. This encodes CASSSFTGLGAEETQYF.

This clonotype was counted at least ten times. This chain links TRBV14 with TRBJ1-2, with no clear D. V lost 2 bases to trimming and J lost 6 bases, with 13 bases between them. The CDR3 has 14 residues. Germline assignment: CDR1 SGHDN and CDR2 FVKESK. CDR3 sequence (DNA): TGTGCCAGCAGCCAATTTGGACTACGGGATGGCTACACCTTC. The encoded protein is CASSQFGLRDGYTF.

This clonotype was seen repeatedly, ten times or more. The chain links TRBV12-3 or TRBV12-4 to TRBJ1-2; 10 bases are shared with TRBD1. The junction had 5 bases not matched to a gene; V was cut back by 6 bases and J by 4 bases. The CDR3 sequence is 14 residues long. In DNA form, the CDR3 reads TGTGCCAGCAGAGACAGGGGGCGCGGCTATGGCTACACCTTC. It encodes CASRDRGRGYGYTF.

This clonotype was detected only once. This chain uses TRBV7-6 with TRBJ2-3, with 8 bases that match TRBD1. CDR1 and CDR2 from the germline V gene are SGHVS and FNYEAQ. The V segment lost 1 base and the J segment 4 bases; nucleotides outside the gene matches: 19. CDR3 length equals 20 residues. The CDR3 loop is CASSLGAGQGASGAADTQYF. CDR3 bases: TGTGCCAGCAGCTTAGGTGCGGGGCAGGGGGCGAGTGGGGCTGCAGATACGCAGTATTTT.

In this sample, this clonotype turned up many times. The CDR3 nucleotides are TGTGCCAGCAGCGCGGGGGAGCAGTTCTTC. This sequence encodes CASSAGEQFF. The chain is built from TRBV2 and TRBJ2-1, with D possibly TRBD2 on 6 matching bases. The CDR3 contains 10 residues. Trimming pared 6 bases from V and 10 bases from J, leaving 7 bases between. Germline CDR1 is SNHLY and CDR2 is FYNNEI.

The table lists this clonotype with a few counts. This chain joins TRBV7-3 and TRBJ2-3; D not certain. The V end lost 8 bases, the J end lost 0 bases, and 9 bases lay between the germline ends. The CDR3 is made up of 13 amino acids. Germline CDR1 reads SGHTA; CDR2 reads FQGTGA. CDR3 DNA: TGTGCCAGCCGGGCCGATAGCACAGATACGCAGTATTTT. Its protein is CASRADSTDTQYF.

This clonotype has more than one count but fewer than ten. The V call is TRBV29-1, the J call TRBJ1-1; possible D gene TRBD1, 6 bases. V lost 0 bases to trimming and J lost 4 bases, with 21 bases between them. Germline loops: CDR1 SQVTM, CDR2 ANQGSEA. This CDR3 has 17 amino acids. CDR3 amino acids: CSVEERVPGHRLTEAFF. In DNA, the CDR3 is TGCAGCGTTGAAGAACGGGTACCGGGACACCGGCTCACTGAAGCTTTCTTT.

This clonotype was detected ten times or more. This chain uses TRBV19 with TRBJ1-4; 7 nucleotides line up with TRBD1. This CDR3 is 17 amino acids long. The germline V gene encodes CDR1 LNHDA and CDR2 SQIVND (reference sequence). Trimming at V came to 5 bases and at J to 2 bases, leaving 11 bases not matched to a gene. The CDR3 bases are TGTGCCAGTAGTCAAACGGGACAGTTTCGGACTAATGAAAAACTGTTTTTT. This translates into CASSQTGQFRTNEKLFF. Using reference TRBV19 and TRBJ1-4 for the parts outside the CDR3, the full variable domain is DGGITQSPKYLFRKEGQNVTLSCEQNLNHDAMYWYRQDPGQGLRLIYYSQIVNDFQKGDIAEGYSVSREKKESFPLTVTSAQKNPTAFYLCASSQTGQFRTNEKLFFGSGTQLSVL.

This clonotype was seen many times. The CDR3 DNA is TGTGCCAGCAGCTTAGGACTTCCTGAAAAACTGTTTTTT. It is translated as CASSLGLPEKLFF. The chain has TRBV7-8 and TRBJ1-4; D remains ambiguous. The V end was cut by 1 base, the J end by 7 bases, with 7 bases between. CDR1 is SGHVS and CDR2 is FQNEAQ in the germline V gene. The CDR3 length is 13 residues.

This clonotype was observed a handful of times. The chain employs TRBV7-2 and TRBJ2-3; 8 bases map to TRBD1. Germline CDR1 is SGHTA and CDR2 is FQGNSA. With 5 bases clipped from V and 5 bases from J, the junction kept 9 bases outside the gene matches. CDR3 size: 15 residues. The CDR3 loop is CASSVLRGRGDTQYF. Here the CDR3 DNA reads TGTGCCAGCAGCGTCCTCAGGGGGCGAGGAGATACGCAGTATTTT.

At least ten counts were recorded for this clonotype. The chain employs TRBV5-1 and TRBJ1-1; 12 bases are a match to TRBD1. V gave up 4 bases and J gave up 1 base; unmatched junction bases: 11. This CDR3 comprises 18 residues. Germline CDR1 SGHRS, CDR2 YFSETQ. The CDR3 DNA sequence: TGCGCCAGCAGCGTACCGGGACAGGGGGCAAGAGGGAACACTGAAGCTTTCTTT. Translation: CASSVPGQGARGNTEAFF.

This clonotype was seen repeatedly, ten times or more. This chain joins TRBV11-2 and TRBJ2-3; D is uncertain. The CDR3 length is 14 residues. The V end was cut by 1 base, the J end by 2 bases, with 7 bases between. From germline, CDR1 is SGHAT and CDR2 FQNNGV. As DNA, the CDR3 is TGTGCCAGCAGCTTAGGTCCGAACACAGATACGCAGTATTTT. Translation gives CASSLGPNTDTQYF.

Many counts were recorded for this clonotype. V usage is TRBV6-2 or TRBV6-3 and J usage is TRBJ2-1; D remains unclear. Germline loops: CDR1 MNHEY, CDR2 SVGEGT. CDR3 length: 14 residues. V gave up 0 bases and J gave up 5 bases, with 8 bases separating them. CDR3 amino acids: CASSYSRPDNEQFF. The CDR3 DNA sequence: TGTGCCAGCAGTTACTCGCGACCTGACAATGAGCAGTTCTTC.

This clonotype was seen many times. The CDR3 spells CASSFSIQETQYF. In DNA, the CDR3 is TGTGCCAGCAGTTTTAGTATCCAAGAGACCCAGTACTTC. The chain uses TRBV12-3 or TRBV12-4 and TRBJ2-5; D call uncertain. CDR3 length: 13 amino acids. V was pared by 3 bases and J by 1 base, with 6 bases between.